These 30 T cell receptor beta chains were sequenced from one sample in a study of cytotoxic CD8 clonotypes in ibrutinib-treated CLL (dated by TCRdb to 2020 to 2023). The library was generated by the immunoSEQ multiplex PCR assay. What TCRdb holds here is the immuneACCESS table cut down to in-frame rearrangements. Part of the clones is not present; checked against another copy, under half of the missing clones reflect an unresolved V gene, and the others are unexplained. This sample holds fewer than 300,000 clones; 60% to 80% were observed only once. Of the sample, about 5.8% falls within the top ten clones. The time point label of this sample denotes: progressive disease on ibrutinib. Sample: PBMCs, taken at disease progression, from a patient treated with ibrutinib. These receptors all come from a human donor with chronic lymphocytic leukemia.

V gene TRBV5-4 combines with J gene TRBJ2-3; tentatively, D is TRBD2 (6 bases). Trimming stripped 3 bases from V and 2 bases from J, with 7 bases between. CDR1 and CDR2 (germline): SGHNT, YYREEE (reference sequence). The CDR3 is 13 amino acids. CDR3 protein: CASSSGVTDTQYF. CDR3 coding DNA: TGTGCCAGCAGCTCGGGGGTCACAGATACGCAGTATTTT.

The CDR3 here is CSPHSGNTIYF. The CDR3 DNA follows: TGCAGCCCACATTCTGGAAACACCATATATTTT. This chain joins TRBV20-1 and TRBJ1-3, with no clear D. CDR1 is DFQATT, CDR2 SNEGSKA, per germline (reference sequence). This CDR3 is built from 11 residues.

There are a few counts of this clone. V usage is TRBV10-3 and J usage is TRBJ2-6; TRBD2 might be the D (5 bases). CDR3 size: 15 residues. The germline gives CDR1 ENHRY, CDR2 SYGVKD. Trimming took off 6 bases at V and 0 bases at J, with 9 bases between the two ends. The CDR3 sequence: CAISSSVSGANVLTF. DNA for the CDR3: TGTGCCATCAGCAGTAGCGTCTCTGGGGCCAACGTCCTGACTTTC.

This clone came up a few times. V and J are TRBV6-5 and TRBJ2-5; TRBD1 matches at 7 bases. This CDR3 has 14 residues. V lost 5 bases and J lost 5; bases outside the gene matches: 8. Per the germline V gene, CDR1 is MNHEY and CDR2 is SVGAGI. The CDR3 region has the DNA TGTGCCAGCAGTCGGGACAGCCGCCCGGAGACCCAGTACTTC. Translated: CASSRDSRPETQYF.

With regard to this clone: The same CDR3 arises from other DNA sequences in this sample as well. The chain employs TRBV28 and TRBJ2-7; D is ambiguous. The CDR3 covers 11 residues. Per germline, CDR1 MDHEN and CDR2 SYDVKM. V lost 4 bases, J lost 4 bases, and 5 bases lay in between. This CDR3 is CASSSPYEQYF. In DNA, the CDR3 is TGTGCCAGCAGTTCACCTTACGAGCAGTACTTC.

The chain employs TRBV7-2 and TRBJ2-1; TRBD2 matches 7 bases. The V and J ends lost 3 bases and 5 bases, in that order; junction bases with no gene match: 7. This CDR3 has 15 residues. CDR1 SGHTA and CDR2 FQGNSA come from the germline V gene. The CDR3 is CASSFSGRGDNEQFF. The DNA of the CDR3 is TGTGCCAGCAGCTTTTCGGGCCGGGGGGACAATGAGCAGTTCTTC.

The V call is TRBV5-6, the J call TRBJ2-1; 9 bases map to TRBD1. This CDR3 spans 16 amino acids. Germline V lookup: CDR1 SGHDT, CDR2 YYEEEE. The V and J ends lost 0 bases and 1 base, in that order; junction bases with no gene match: 2. CDR3 loop: CASSLGTGASYNEQFF. The CDR3 DNA sequence: TGTGCCAGCAGCTTGGGGACAGGGGCTTCCTACAATGAGCAGTTCTTC.

The V and J genes are TRBV5-7 and TRBJ2-7; the match to TRBD1 covers 8 bases. TRBV5-7 is known as an ORF, though its function is uncertain. V lost 2 bases, J lost 0 bases, and 4 bases stayed unmatched. CDR3 length equals 15 residues. The CDR3 sequence is CASSFWTGSSYEQYF. CDR3 nucleotide sequence: TGTGCCAGCAGCTTCTGGACAGGGAGCTCCTACGAGCAGTACTTC.

This clone has a handful of counts. This chain links TRBV29-1 with TRBJ2-7; 8 bases match TRBD1. Per the germline V gene, CDR1 is SQVTM and CDR2 is ANQGSEA. With V trimmed by 1 base and J by 2 bases, 4 bases remained unmatched. There are 14 residues in the CDR3. The CDR3 bases are TGCAGCGTTGAAGGAGGGACAGGAGCCTACGAGCAGTACTTC. Amino acids: CSVEGGTGAYEQYF.

A few counts support this clone. CDR3 nucleotides: TGTGCCAGCAGCCCGACGAGGGGCTACGAGCAGTACTTC. It is translated as CASSPTRGYEQYF. The rearrangement links TRBV11-1 to TRBJ2-7, with D perhaps given as TRBD1 or TRBD2 (5 bases each). The germline gives CDR1 SGHAT, CDR2 FQDESV (reference sequence). V was clipped by 5 bases and J by 3 bases, with 11 bases between them. The CDR3 covers 13 residues.

The chain recombines TRBV12-5 with TRBJ2-1; 12 bases are shared with TRBD2. CDR1 is LGHNT, CDR2 FRNRAP, per germline. J was trimmed by 1 base and V by 1 base; bases with no gene match: 2. The CDR3 totals 17 residues. Written as DNA, the CDR3 is TGTGCTAGTGGTTTGGCGACTAGCGGGAGATCCTACAATGAGCAGTTCTTC. Residues: CASGLATSGRSYNEQFF.

V and J are TRBV11-3 and TRBJ2-7; 7 bases fit TRBD2. Trimming removed 5 bases from V and 4 bases from J; junction bases left unmatched: 11. The germline gives CDR1 SGHNT, CDR2 YENEEA. The CDR3 sequence is 15 residues long. CDR3 bases: TGTGCCAGCAGCCAAACGCCAGCGGGGCCTTACGAGCAGTACTTC. It encodes CASSQTPAGPYEQYF.

V is TRBV11-2 and J is TRBJ2-5, with 13 nucleotides matching TRBD2. V lost 2 bases and J lost 4; bases outside the gene matches: 7. Germline CDR1 reads SGHAT; CDR2 reads FQNNGV. This CDR3 spans 17 amino acids. CDR3: CASSLLLAGGPGETQYF. In DNA, the CDR3 is TGTGCCAGCAGCTTATTACTAGCGGGAGGGCCTGGAGAGACCCAGTACTTC.

The gene calls are TRBV4-1 and TRBJ2-2; D gene unclear. Germline CDR1 reads MGHRA; CDR2 reads YSYEKL. This CDR3 is built from 13 residues. Trimming pared 0 bases from V and 5 bases from J, leaving 4 bases between. CDR3 in amino acids: CASSQDQTGELFF. The DNA of the CDR3 is TGCGCCAGCAGCCAAGACCAGACCGGGGAGCTGTTTTTT.

This clone showed up just once. The chain recombines TRBV18 with TRBJ2-7; D unclear. Deletions cut 0 bases from V and 5 bases from J, with 8 bases between. Germline assignment: CDR1 KGHSH and CDR2 LQKENI. The CDR3 runs 13 residues. CDR3 sequence (DNA): TGTGCCAGCTCACCACCGGGCTTGGACGAGCAGTACTTC. The encoded protein is CASSPPGLDEQYF.

This sequence joins TRBV5-4 and TRBJ1-2, with D perhaps TRBD1 (5 bases). From germline, CDR1 is SGHNT and CDR2 YYREEE (reference sequence). CDR3 length equals 15 residues. With 0 bases removed from V and 4 bases from J, the gap between germline ends came to 13 bases. CDR3 residues: CASSLGSGRIYGYTF. The DNA for the CDR3 is TGTGCCAGCAGCTTGGGCTCGGGACGGATCTATGGCTACACCTTC.

The J gene is TRBJ1-5, the V gene TRBV9, with 7 bases fitting TRBD1. This CDR3 region has 16 residues. Losses at the gene ends were 0 bases for V and 4 bases for J; bases not matched to a gene: 7. The germline gives CDR1 SGDLS, CDR2 YYNGEE. CDR3 in amino acids: CASSVGGGGINQPQHF. The CDR3 DNA reads as TGTGCCAGCAGCGTAGGGGGAGGGGGCATTAATCAGCCCCAGCATTTT.

This sequence joins TRBV18 and TRBJ1-1; D call uncertain. V lost 0 bases and J lost 9, with 11 bases in between. CDR3 length: 13 residues. Looked up from germline, CDR1 is KGHSH and CDR2 is LQKENI. As DNA, the CDR3 is TGTGCCAGCTCACCACCGCTCGAAGATCAAGCTTTCTTT. Translating gives CASSPPLEDQAFF.

This clone was picked up a small number of times. The chain is built from TRBV20-1 and TRBJ2-7; tentatively, D is TRBD1 (6 bases). Germline CDR1 DFQATT, CDR2 SNEGSKA (reference sequence). V lost 4 bases, J lost 4 bases, and 8 bases lay in between. The CDR3 is made up of 11 amino acids. This CDR3 is CSATRGYEQYF. CDR3 bases: TGCAGTGCTACAAGGGGGTACGAGCAGTACTTC.

This chain connects TRBV10-3 to TRBJ2-7; maybe TRBD1 (6 bases). V gave up 4 bases and J gave up 4 bases, with 11 bases separating them. This CDR3 spans 13 amino acids. CDR1 ENHRY and CDR2 SYGVKD come from the germline V gene. The CDR3: CAISATRGYEQYF. The CDR3 DNA follows: TGTGCCATCAGTGCTACTAGGGGGTACGAGCAGTACTTC.

Turning to this clone: The same CDR3 also results from other DNA sequences found in this sample. V is TRBV9 and J is TRBJ2-7, with 7 bases fitting TRBD1. V lost 4 bases and J lost 3; bases outside the gene matches: 7. CDR3 length: 14 residues. Per germline, CDR1 SGDLS and CDR2 YYNGEE. The CDR3 protein is CASSPRQGSYEQYF. For the CDR3, the DNA is TGTGCCAGCAGCCCGAGACAGGGTAGCTACGAGCAGTACTTC.

The chain links TRBV7-2 to TRBJ1-1; the D gene is possibly TRBD1 (5 bases). Trimming took off 5 bases at V and 0 bases at J, with 10 bases between the two ends. Germline CDR1 and CDR2: SGHTA and FQGNSA. The CDR3 runs to 14 residues. Here the CDR3 reads CASSHGALNTEAFF. The CDR3 DNA reads as TGTGCCAGCAGCCATGGGGCCTTGAACACTGAAGCTTTCTTT.

This clone occurred once. The chain recombines TRBV28 with TRBJ2-3; D not resolved. In germline, CDR1 is MDHEN, CDR2 SYDVKM. Trimming took off 5 bases at V and 2 bases at J, with 17 bases between the two ends. The CDR3 runs to 16 residues. In nucleotides, the CDR3 is TGTGCCAGCAGTCCCAAAATTCTACCGACCACAGATACGCAGTATTTT. Residues: CASSPKILPTTDTQYF.

The table lists this clone with a few counts. V usage is TRBV4-1 and J usage is TRBJ2-5; D is unclear. The CDR3 has 14 residues. Germline CDR1 and CDR2: MGHRA and YSYEKL. Trimming shortened V by 1 base and J by 0 bases, and 6 bases separated the two germline ends. The CDR3 protein is CASSQGDHQETQYF. The DNA of the CDR3 is TGCGCCAGCAGCCAAGGAGACCACCAAGAGACCCAGTACTTC.

The V and J genes are TRBV7-9 and TRBJ2-7, with 12 bases matching TRBD2. This CDR3 is built from 16 residues. Germline CDR1 is SEHNR and CDR2 is FQNEAQ (reference sequence). Trimming at V came to 4 bases and at J to 4 bases, leaving 8 bases not matched to a gene. CDR3 protein: CASSWATTSGSYEQYF. CDR3 coding DNA: TGTGCCAGCAGCTGGGCAACGACTAGCGGGAGTTACGAGCAGTACTTC.

The V call is TRBV11-2, the J call TRBJ2-3; D is uncertain. Germline values: CDR1 SGHAT, CDR2 FQNNGV. V was shortened by 8 bases and J by 9 bases, with 18 bases between the two germline ends. The CDR3 is 13 amino acids. The CDR3 region has the DNA TGTGCCAGCCGTCAGGCGTCCCTATGGACGCAGTATTTT. It yields the protein CASRQASLWTQYF.

The chain has TRBV29-1 and TRBJ2-4; 7 positions match TRBD1. The CDR3 has 14 residues. The V segment lost 4 bases and the J segment 5 bases; nucleotides outside the gene matches: 8. Germline values: CDR1 SQVTM, CDR2 ANQGSEA. The CDR3 DNA is TGCAGCGTTGCCCAGTGGACAGGTCAAAACATTCAGTACTTC. Translating gives CSVAQWTGQNIQYF.

The rearrangement joins TRBV19 to TRBJ2-3, with a weak D call TRBD2 (5 bases). Germline values: CDR1 LNHDA, CDR2 SQIVND (reference sequence). V was clipped by 3 bases and J by 1 base, with 11 bases between them. The CDR3 is made up of 15 amino acids. CDR3 in amino acids: CASSIVAGGTDTQYF. CDR3 in DNA: TGTGCCAGTAGTATTGTTGCCGGGGGCACAGATACGCAGTATTTT.

This chain links TRBV5-6 with TRBJ2-2; tentatively, D is TRBD1 (6 bases). CDR3 length: 15 residues. V lost 2 bases to trimming and J lost 4 bases, with 12 bases between them. Germline values: CDR1 SGHDT, CDR2 YYEEEE. CDR3 amino acids: CASSLTGQSTGELFF. The CDR3 coding sequence is TGTGCCAGCAGCTTAACAGGGCAAAGCACCGGGGAGCTGTTTTTT. Full variable domain (outside the CDR3, taken from reference TRBV5-6 and TRBJ2-2): DAGVTQSPTHLIKTRGQQVTLRCSPKSGHDTVSWYQQALGQGPQFIFQYYEEEERQRGNFPDRFSGHQFPNYSSELNVNALLLGDSALYLCASSLTGQSTGELFFGEGSRLTVL.

V gene TRBV19 combines with J gene TRBJ2-1; 8 bases are a match to TRBD2. The CDR3 loop spans 18 amino acids. Trimming cost V 3 bases and J 3 bases; bases outside gene matches: 13. Looked up from germline, CDR1 is LNHDA and CDR2 is SQIVND (reference sequence). The CDR3 DNA reads TGTGCCAGTAGTATGTTCACGGTGTCGGCGGGGGGCTACAATGAGCAGTTCTTC. It codes for CASSMFTVSAGGYNEQFF.